The 2 T cell receptor beta chains below all came from one sample that was sequenced in a study of beta chain features in type 1 diabetes. Reverse transcribing all isolated RNA meant expressed TCRB transcripts were sequenced. The repertoire was sequenced with immunoSEQ multiplex PCR; TCRdb's copy has only in-frame clones and lacks some. The sample carries more than 300,000 clones, more than 12% recorded once. The source material was naive CD4+ T cells from blood. The receptors stem from a woman younger than 30 in good health.

The chain employs TRBV7-8 and TRBJ2-1, with TRBD2 identical over 8 bases. The ends lost 5 bases at V and 2 bases at J; junction bases unmatched: 17. Germline V gene data show CDR1 as SGHVS and CDR2 as FQNEAQ. This CDR3 has 19 amino acids. CDR3 region: CASSPHRPGLGAAYNEQFF. The CDR3 coding sequence is TGTGCCAGCAGCCCACACCGACCGGGACTAGGGGCCGCCTACAATGAGCAGTTCTTC.

The J gene is TRBJ1-3, the V gene TRBV6-1, with D tentatively TRBD1 (6 bases). Trimming pared 4 bases from V and 0 bases from J, leaving 16 bases between. The germline CDR1 and CDR2 sequences are MNHNS and SASEGT. CDR3 length: 17 amino acids. The CDR3 is CASSVDVGTLSGNTIYF. CDR3 DNA: TGTGCCAGCAGTGTAGACGTCGGGACACTCTCTGGAAACACCATATATTTT.